Below, one T cell receptor beta chain is given with its context. Its target is not known. Indicated treatment: roughly 10-day PBMC culture with coronavirus spike peptide pools or control peptides (ViraFEST assay). Prior to the COVID-19 pandemic (2011-2018), the unexposed donor's CD4+ T cells were collected. The sample originates from a study of vaccination and CD4 T cells after COVID-19. The CDR3 loop spans 14 amino acids. Germline assignment: CDR1 LNHDA and CDR2 SQIVND (reference sequence). J was trimmed by 2 bases and V by 4 bases; bases with no gene match: 2. At the Johns Hopkins FTIC core, DNA taken from cultured CD4+ T cells was sequenced by way of the Oncomine TCR Beta short-read assay. TCRdb reanalysed the PCR reads using MiXCR and keeps one entry per CDR3 protein. The table shows several thousand distinct CDR3 sequences, with more than 35% occurring only once.

Sequenced: CD4+ T cells from blood, cultured in vitro. The TCR originated in a human donor in good health. The chain couples TRBV19 to TRBJ1-5, with 7 bases matching TRBD1. CDR3 protein: CASSNTGGNQPQHF. In DNA, the CDR3 is TGTGCCAGTAGTAACACAGGGGGCAATCAGCCCCAGCATTTT. The variable domain in full, with the rest retrieved from reference TRBV19 and TRBJ1-5, is DGGITQSPKYLFRKEGQNVTLSCEQNLNHDAMYWYRQDPGQGLRLIYYSQIVNDFQKGDIAEGYSVSREKKESFPLTVTSAQKNPTAFYLCASSNTGGNQPQHFGDGTRLSIL.